What follows is one T cell receptor (beta chain) and its context. The source of the sample is a study of T cell repertoires in cytomegalovirus infection. Study at large: CMV infection together with matching HLA type was indicated by public TCR beta signatures.

One entry per CDR3 protein results from TCRdb running MiXCR on the reads. The repertoire has approximately 500,000 distinct CDR3 sequences, more than 25% of them found once; the top ten carry about 12%. Material for sequencing was PBMCs. The source is a human donor in good health (CMV status not recorded). Some clones in this sample may be carry-over from other donors' samples.

The CDR3 region is CATSDAGTPINYGYTF. The DNA for the CDR3 is TGTGCCACCAGTGATGCCGGGACACCGATTAACTATGGCTACACCTTC. The chain employs TRBV24-1 and TRBJ1-2, with TRBD1 as a possible D gene (6 bases). This CDR3 contains 16 residues. Germline CDR1 KGHDR, CDR2 SFDVKD. V dropped 3 bases and J dropped 1 base, with 14 bases sitting between them.